The 19 T cell receptor beta chains below were found in one sample sequenced in a study of response to subunit inactivated influenza vaccine. TCRdb re-called the RT-PCR reads with MiXCR, one entry per CDR3 protein. The repertoire holds about 540,000 distinct CDR3 sequences, with around a quarter as singletons. This same sample was also part of a study on T cells expressing NK-cell markers. That paper adds: 5'RACE template switching with UMIs generated TCR beta cDNA.

The specimen comprised CD4+ T cells sorted from PBMCs, sampled 12 days after vaccination. The receptors originated from a man aged 45 to 65 who received an inactivated influenza vaccine.

This clonotype was counted a few times. The chain links TRBV28 to TRBJ2-7; TRBD1 is a possible D gene (5 bases). Per the germline V gene, CDR1 is MDHEN and CDR2 is SYDVKM. The V end was cut by 7 bases, the J end by 2 bases, with 12 bases between. CDR3 length: 13 amino acids. The CDR3 region is CASTSGSPYEQYF. The CDR3 DNA reads as TGTGCCAGCACCTCAGGGTCCCCCTACGAGCAGTACTTC.

The J gene is TRBJ2-1, the V gene TRBV20-1; D ambiguous. Trimming removed 5 bases at V and 4 bases at J, with 3 bases between. There are 10 residues in the CDR3. The germline V gene has CDR1 DFQATT and CDR2 SNEGSKA (reference sequence). The chain's CDR3 is CSAQYNEQFF. In nucleotides, the CDR3 is TGCAGTGCTCAATACAATGAGCAGTTCTTC.

This clonotype was seen more than once but under ten times. The rearrangement joins TRBV28 to TRBJ2-7; TRBD1 is a possible D gene (6 bases). The CDR3 has 14 amino acids. CDR1 is MDHEN, CDR2 SYDVKM, per germline. Trimming cost V 6 bases and J 5 bases, with 17 bases left between them. The CDR3 bases are TGTGCCAGCAGGGAATACGGGACAATCAACGAGCAGTACTTC. Its translation: CASREYGTINEQYF.

The chain recombines TRBV6-2 or TRBV6-3 with TRBJ1-5; the match to TRBD1 covers 8 bases. This CDR3 comprises 18 residues. Trimming at V came to 6 bases and at J to 0 bases, leaving 13 bases not matched to a gene. Per the germline V gene, CDR1 is MNHEY and CDR2 is SVGEGT. The CDR3 protein is CASSLQGVDWYSNQPQHF. Here the CDR3 DNA reads TGTGCCAGCAGCCTACAGGGGGTCGATTGGTATAGCAATCAGCCCCAGCATTTT.

This clonotype appeared many times. The chain recombines TRBV14 with TRBJ2-7, with 11 bases fitting TRBD2. The CDR3 length is 15 residues. Germline loops: CDR1 SGHDN, CDR2 FVKESK. The ends lost 4 bases at V and 6 bases at J; junction bases unmatched: 8. The CDR3 nucleotides read TGTGCCAGCAGCCTATCCGGGACTAGCGGATCCGAGCAGTACTTC. Its protein is CASSLSGTSGSEQYF.

The chain has TRBV3-1 and TRBJ1-1; D possibly corresponds to TRBD1 (5 bases). V was shortened by 6 bases and J by 4 bases, with 9 bases between the two germline ends. CDR1 is LGHDT and CDR2 is YNNKEL in the germline V gene (reference sequence). This CDR3 has 12 residues. This CDR3 reads CASRRGATEAFF. DNA of the CDR3: TGTGCCAGCAGACGAGGGGCCACTGAAGCTTTCTTT.

V and J are TRBV6-1 and TRBJ2-7; 7 nucleotides match TRBD2. The length of the CDR3 is 15 residues. V was clipped by 6 bases and J by 6 bases; unmatched bases: 14. CDR1 is MNHNS and CDR2 is SASEGT in the germline V gene. The CDR3 sequence: CASSRGEGRNSEQYF. For the CDR3, the DNA is TGTGCCAGCAGCCGAGGGGAGGGGCGTAACTCCGAGCAGTACTTC.

This clonotype has a handful of counts. V gene TRBV6-2 or TRBV6-3 combines with J gene TRBJ2-2; TRBD2 matches 11 bases. V trimming: 5 bases; J trimming: 0 bases; junction bases outside the gene matches: 5. This CDR3 comprises 17 residues. From germline, CDR1 is MNHEY and CDR2 SVGEGT. CDR3: CASSPVAGGPNTGELFF. The CDR3 DNA reads as TGTGCCAGCAGTCCTGTAGCGGGAGGGCCGAACACCGGGGAGCTGTTTTTT.

This clonotype came up a few times. The genes are TRBV6-1 and TRBJ2-7; D gene uncertain. In germline, CDR1 is MNHNS, CDR2 SASEGT. The CDR3 has 12 amino acids. Trimming removed 2 bases from V and 3 bases from J, with 5 bases in between. Here the CDR3 DNA reads TGTGCCAGCAGTGAAAACATCTACGAGCAGTACTTC. Translation: CASSENIYEQYF.

This chain joins TRBV28 and TRBJ2-3; no firm D call. V was trimmed by 7 bases and J by 3 bases, leaving 11 bases between them. Germline V CDR1 and CDR2: MDHEN, SYDVKM. The CDR3 loop spans 13 amino acids. The CDR3 region is CASIGSETDTQYF. The CDR3 bases are TGTGCCAGCATAGGTTCGGAGACAGATACGCAGTATTTT.

This clonotype was recorded many times. V is TRBV5-1 and J is TRBJ2-7; 8 bases align to TRBD1. V lost 1 base and J lost 2; bases outside the gene matches: 2. This CDR3 region has 14 residues. Germline CDR1 SGHRS, CDR2 YFSETQ. CDR3 DNA: TGCGCCAGCAGCTTGTCCAGGGGGCCCTACGAGCAGTACTTC. It translates to CASSLSRGPYEQYF.

The chain recombines TRBV20-1 with TRBJ1-2; D is ambiguous. Germline CDR1 DFQATT, CDR2 SNEGSKA (reference sequence). With 3 bases removed from V and 6 bases from J, the gap between germline ends came to 17 bases. The CDR3 is 14 amino acids. The CDR3 nucleotides read TGCAGTGCTAGGGCGGACGCGGCCTCCGATGGCTACACCTTC. Translating gives CSARADAASDGYTF.

This clonotype was detected only a few times. This sequence joins TRBV19 and TRBJ2-7, with TRBD1 matching 8 bases. With 5 bases clipped from V and 5 bases from J, the junction kept 5 bases outside the gene matches. This CDR3 contains 13 residues. Germline V gene sequence: CDR1 LNHDA, CDR2 SQIVND (reference sequence). CDR3 loop: CASSVDRGDEQYF. CDR3 nucleotide sequence: TGTGCCAGTAGTGTCGACAGGGGCGACGAGCAGTACTTC.

This clonotype was picked up a small number of times. The V call is TRBV18, the J call TRBJ2-6; D perhaps matches TRBD2 (5 bases). Trimming removed 0 bases from V and 2 bases from J, with 5 bases in between. The CDR3 covers 15 residues. Germline values: CDR1 KGHSH, CDR2 LQKENI. This CDR3 is CASSPPGAGANVLTF. CDR3 nucleotide sequence: TGTGCCAGCTCACCACCCGGGGCTGGGGCCAACGTCCTGACTTTC.

This chain joins TRBV5-1 and TRBJ1-2; D possibly corresponds to TRBD1 (6 bases). Trimming pared 2 bases from V and 0 bases from J, leaving 8 bases between. CDR1 is SGHRS, CDR2 YFSETQ, per germline. This CDR3 spans 14 amino acids. The CDR3 bases are TGCGCCAGCAGCTTACAGGGAGCTAACTATGGCTACACCTTC. Protein sequence: CASSLQGANYGYTF. Drawing the rest from reference TRBV5-1 and TRBJ1-2, the complete variable domain is KAGVTQTPRYLIKTRGQQVTLSCSPISGHRSVSWYQQTPGQGLQFLFEYFSETQRNKGNFPGRFSGRQFSNSRSEMNVSTLELGDSALYLCASSLQGANYGYTFGSGTRLTVV.

The V gene is TRBV7-2, the J gene TRBJ1-2; TRBD1 is a possible D gene (5 bases). Trimming took off 5 bases at V and 4 bases at J, with 17 bases between the two ends. The CDR3 is made up of 15 amino acids. CDR1 and CDR2 from the germline V gene are SGHTA and FQGNSA. CDR3 protein: CASSPEEAGIYGYTF. In DNA, the CDR3 is TGTGCCAGCAGCCCCGAGGAAGCAGGGATCTATGGCTACACCTTC.

This clonotype has only a few counts. The chain carries TRBV6-2 or TRBV6-3 and TRBJ2-1, with 11 bases identical to TRBD2. With V trimmed by 6 bases and J by 13 bases, 8 bases remained unmatched. From germline, CDR1 is MNHEY and CDR2 SVGEGT. The CDR3 loop spans 13 amino acids. The CDR3 DNA reads TGTGCCAGCAGCCCGCGGACTAGCGGGTTACAGTTCTTC. Translation gives CASSPRTSGLQFF.

This clonotype was seen repeatedly, ten times or more. The chain employs TRBV7-6 and TRBJ1-1; no firm D call. This CDR3 spans 14 amino acids. The ends were cut back, 2 bases at V and 0 bases at J, with 7 bases in the middle. Germline lookup yields CDR1 SGHVS and CDR2 FNYEAQ. CDR3 protein: CASSLYGMNTEAFF. CDR3 in DNA: TGTGCCAGCAGCTTATACGGAATGAACACTGAAGCTTTCTTT.

A few counts support this clonotype. The V and J genes are TRBV10-3 and TRBJ2-5; D remains unclear. With 11 bases removed from V and 0 bases from J, the gap between germline ends came to 19 bases. The CDR3 contains 15 residues. CDR1 is ENHRY and CDR2 is SYGVKD in the germline V gene. CDR3 coding DNA: TGTGCCTCCAAAGGTTTCTCAGGATACCAAGAGACCCAGTACTTC. It yields the protein CASKGFSGYQETQYF.